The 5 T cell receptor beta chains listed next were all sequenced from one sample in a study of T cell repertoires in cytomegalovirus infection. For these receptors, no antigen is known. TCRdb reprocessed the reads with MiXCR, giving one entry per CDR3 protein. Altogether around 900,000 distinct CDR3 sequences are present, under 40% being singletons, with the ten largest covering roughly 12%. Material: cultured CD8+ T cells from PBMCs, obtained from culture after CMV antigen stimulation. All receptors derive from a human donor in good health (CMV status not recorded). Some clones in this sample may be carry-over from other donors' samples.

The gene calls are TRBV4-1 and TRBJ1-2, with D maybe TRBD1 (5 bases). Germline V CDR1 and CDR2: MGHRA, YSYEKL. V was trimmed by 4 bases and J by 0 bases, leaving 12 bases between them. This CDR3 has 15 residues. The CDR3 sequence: CASSPDRISNYGYTF. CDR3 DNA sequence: TGCGCCAGCAGCCCAGACAGAATTTCTAACTATGGCTACACCTTC.

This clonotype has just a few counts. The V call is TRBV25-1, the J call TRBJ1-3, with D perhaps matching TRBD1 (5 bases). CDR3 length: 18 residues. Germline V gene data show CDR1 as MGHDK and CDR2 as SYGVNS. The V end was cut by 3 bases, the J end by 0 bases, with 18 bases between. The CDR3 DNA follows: TGTGCCAGCAGTGACCCGAAGGACACACAACACTCTGGAAACACCATATATTTT. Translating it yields CASSDPKDTQHSGNTIYF.

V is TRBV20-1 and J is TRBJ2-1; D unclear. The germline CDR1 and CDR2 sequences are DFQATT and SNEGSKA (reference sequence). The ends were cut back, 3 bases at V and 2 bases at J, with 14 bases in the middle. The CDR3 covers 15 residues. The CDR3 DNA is TGCAGTGCTAGGTTCCGATTCGGCGCCTACAATGAGCAGTTCTTC. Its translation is CSARFRFGAYNEQFF.

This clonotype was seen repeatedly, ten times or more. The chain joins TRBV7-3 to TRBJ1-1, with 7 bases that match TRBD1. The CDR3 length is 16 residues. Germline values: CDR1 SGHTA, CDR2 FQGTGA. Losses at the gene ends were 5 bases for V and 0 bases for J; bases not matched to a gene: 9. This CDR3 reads CASSPRTGKMNTEAFF. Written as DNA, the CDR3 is TGTGCCAGCAGCCCGCGGACAGGAAAAATGAACACTGAAGCTTTCTTT.

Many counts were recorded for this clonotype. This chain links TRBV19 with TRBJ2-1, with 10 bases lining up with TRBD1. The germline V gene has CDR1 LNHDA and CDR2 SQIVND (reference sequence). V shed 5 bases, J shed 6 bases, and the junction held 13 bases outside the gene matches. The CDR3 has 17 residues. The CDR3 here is CASSFRLRDRGGNEQFF. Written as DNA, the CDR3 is TGTGCCAGTAGTTTTCGACTCCGGGACAGGGGAGGCAATGAGCAGTTCTTC.